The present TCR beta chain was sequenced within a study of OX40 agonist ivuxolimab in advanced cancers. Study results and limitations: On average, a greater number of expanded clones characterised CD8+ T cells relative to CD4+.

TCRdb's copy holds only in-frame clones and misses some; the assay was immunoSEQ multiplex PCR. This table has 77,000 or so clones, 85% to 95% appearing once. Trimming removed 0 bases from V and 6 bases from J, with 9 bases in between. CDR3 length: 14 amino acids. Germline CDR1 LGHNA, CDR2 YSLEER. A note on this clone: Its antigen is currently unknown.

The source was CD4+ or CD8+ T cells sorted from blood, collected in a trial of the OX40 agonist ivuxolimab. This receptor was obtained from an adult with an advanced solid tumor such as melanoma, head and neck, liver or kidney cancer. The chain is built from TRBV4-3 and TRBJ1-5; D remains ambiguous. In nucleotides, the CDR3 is TGCGCCAGCAGCCAAGAAGATCGCGGTCAGCCCCAGCATTTT. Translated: CASSQEDRGQPQHF.